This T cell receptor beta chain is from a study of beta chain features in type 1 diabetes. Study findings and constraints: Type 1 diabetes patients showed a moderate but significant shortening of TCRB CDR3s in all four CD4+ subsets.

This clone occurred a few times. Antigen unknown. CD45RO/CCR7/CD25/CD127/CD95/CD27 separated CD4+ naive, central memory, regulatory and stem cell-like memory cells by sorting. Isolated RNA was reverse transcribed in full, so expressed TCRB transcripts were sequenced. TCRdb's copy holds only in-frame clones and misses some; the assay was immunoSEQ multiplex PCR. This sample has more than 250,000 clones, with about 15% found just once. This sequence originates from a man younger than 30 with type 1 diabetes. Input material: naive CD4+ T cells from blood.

The CDR3 reads CASSGTSGPLEQYF. CDR3 bases: TGTGCCAGCAGTGGGACTAGCGGCCCCCTCGAGCAGTACTTC. This chain links TRBV2 with TRBJ2-7, with TRBD2 matching over 10 bases. Trimming at V came to 4 bases and at J to 6 bases, leaving 6 bases not matched to a gene. The germline CDR1 and CDR2 sequences are SNHLY and FYNNEI. The CDR3 length is 14 residues.